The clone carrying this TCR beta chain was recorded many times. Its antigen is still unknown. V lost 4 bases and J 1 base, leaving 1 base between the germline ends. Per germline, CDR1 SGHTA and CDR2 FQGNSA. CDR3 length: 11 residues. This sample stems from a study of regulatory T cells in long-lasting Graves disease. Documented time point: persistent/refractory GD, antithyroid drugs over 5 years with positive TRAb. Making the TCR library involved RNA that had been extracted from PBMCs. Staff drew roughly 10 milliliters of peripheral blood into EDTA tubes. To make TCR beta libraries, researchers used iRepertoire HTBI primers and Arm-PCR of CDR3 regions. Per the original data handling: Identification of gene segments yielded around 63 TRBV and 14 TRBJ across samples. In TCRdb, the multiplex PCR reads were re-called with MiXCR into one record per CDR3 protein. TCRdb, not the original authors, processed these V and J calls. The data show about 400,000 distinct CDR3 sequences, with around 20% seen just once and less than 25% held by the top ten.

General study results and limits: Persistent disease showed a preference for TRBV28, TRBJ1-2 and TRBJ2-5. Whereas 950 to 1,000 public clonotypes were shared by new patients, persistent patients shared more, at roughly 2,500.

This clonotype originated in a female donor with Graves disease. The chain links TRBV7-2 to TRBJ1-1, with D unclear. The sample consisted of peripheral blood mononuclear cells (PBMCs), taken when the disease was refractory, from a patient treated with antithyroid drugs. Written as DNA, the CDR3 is TGTGCCAGCAGCTGGAACACTGAAGCTTTCTTT. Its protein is CASSWNTEAFF.